Presented here are 32 T cell receptor beta chains from one specimen sequenced in a study of radiotherapy plus CTLA-4 blockade in lung cancer. Sequencing was performed with immunoSEQ multiplex PCR; in TCRdb, only in-frame clones are kept and a portion is missing. The table lists approximately 57,000 clones, just under 85% of them singletons. This specimen was peripheral blood, taken from a patient treated with radiotherapy plus ipilimumab. The receptors originated from a human donor with non-small cell lung cancer whose response to radiotherapy plus ipilimumab could not be evaluated.

This chain links TRBV19 with TRBJ1-2; 7 bases map to TRBD1. The ends lost 4 bases at V and 4 bases at J; junction bases unmatched: 6. The CDR3 runs 14 residues. CDR1 is LNHDA, CDR2 SQIVND, per germline (reference sequence). The CDR3 DNA is TGTGCCAGTAGTACAGGACAGGTGGGCTATGGCTACACCTTC. This codes for CASSTGQVGYGYTF.

The CDR3 is CASSMSGQAAGQPQHF. The DNA for the CDR3 is TGTGCCAGTAGTATGTCCGGACAGGCGGCGGGGCAGCCCCAGCATTTT. The V call is TRBV19, the J call TRBJ1-5, with TRBD1 matching 7 bases. V shed 3 bases, J shed 7 bases, and the junction held 12 bases outside the gene matches. This CDR3 contains 16 residues. CDR1 is LNHDA and CDR2 is SQIVND in the germline V gene (reference sequence).

The chain is built from TRBV5-5 and TRBJ2-3; 8 positions match TRBD1. The V gene end was trimmed by 5 bases and the J gene end by 2 bases; junction bases not matched to a gene: 4. Germline V gene sequence: CDR1 SGHKS, CDR2 YYEKEE (reference sequence). The CDR3 length is 14 residues. In DNA form, the CDR3 reads TGTGCCAGCAGTAGGGACAGGTACACAGATACGCAGTATTTT. This encodes CASSRDRYTDTQYF.

The J gene is TRBJ1-1, the V gene TRBV11-2; possible D gene TRBD1, 6 bases. Germline CDR1 and CDR2: SGHAT and FQNNGV. The CDR3 extends over 12 amino acids. V was pared by 1 base and J by 13 bases, with 13 bases between. CDR3 nucleotide sequence: TGTGCCAGCAGCTTAGCCCCGACAGGACTTTTCTTT. Protein: CASSLAPTGLFF.

This clone has just a few counts. V usage is TRBV27 and J usage is TRBJ2-5; 9 bases match TRBD2. The CDR3 is 16 residues long. Unmatched junction bases numbered 13, after V lost 7 bases and J lost 4 bases. Germline CDR1 MNHEY, CDR2 SMNVEV (reference sequence). CDR3 bases: TGTGCCAGCATTGGGCTAGCGGGACCCCTAGGAGAGACCCAGTACTTC. Translation gives CASIGLAGPLGETQYF.

V is TRBV30 and J is TRBJ2-2; 8 bases line up with TRBD1. Germline V CDR1 and CDR2: GTSNPN, SVGIG (reference sequence). The J segment lost 2 bases and the V segment lost 3 bases, leaving 14 bases of the junction unmatched. There are 18 residues in the CDR3. The chain's CDR3 is CAWRLTFLDRDNTGELFF. Here the CDR3 DNA reads TGTGCCTGGAGACTCACCTTCCTGGACAGGGATAACACCGGGGAGCTGTTTTTT.

The V gene is TRBV7-6, the J gene TRBJ2-2; possible D gene TRBD2, 5 bases. Germline V gene data show CDR1 as SGHVS and CDR2 as FNYEAQ. The germline V and J ends were trimmed by 5 bases and 0 bases, with 16 bases remaining between them. The CDR3 runs 17 residues. The CDR3 DNA is TGTGCCAGCAGCCACGAAGTCGGGAACGCGAACACCGGGGAGCTGTTTTTT. This gives the protein CASSHEVGNANTGELFF.

The chain joins TRBV28 to TRBJ1-4, with TRBD1 matching 10 bases. J gave up 7 bases and V 5 bases, and 4 bases lay outside the gene matches. The germline gives CDR1 MDHEN, CDR2 SYDVKM. The CDR3 covers 14 residues. CDR3 in DNA: TGTGCCAGCAGTCCCGGGACAGGGGTTGAAAAACTGTTTTTT. Encoded protein: CASSPGTGVEKLFF.

The J gene is TRBJ2-2, the V gene TRBV5-1; TRBD2 agrees at 8 bases. This CDR3 region has 15 residues. The V gene's germline CDR1 is SGHRS and CDR2 YFSETQ. V trimming: 4 bases; J trimming: 4 bases; junction bases outside the gene matches: 6. The CDR3 bases are TGCGCCAGCAGCGTAGGGGGACTAGGCACCGGGGAGCTGTTTTTT. Amino acid sequence: CASSVGGLGTGELFF.

The chain employs TRBV28 and TRBJ2-3; 7 nucleotides align to TRBD2. V lost 4 bases, J lost 8 bases, and 27 bases stayed unmatched. Germline-derived CDR1 and CDR2 are MDHEN and SYDVKM. The CDR3 runs to 20 residues. The CDR3: CASSSTRQPGTTSPLGTQYF. DNA for the CDR3: TGTGCCAGCAGTTCGACCCGACAACCCGGGACTACCTCCCCTCTGGGTACGCAGTATTTT. Based on the CDR3 plus reference TRBV28 and TRBJ2-3, the full variable domain is DVKVTQSSRYLVKRTGEKVFLECVQDMDHENMFWYRQDPGLGLRLIYFSYDVKMKEKGDIPEGYSVSREKKERFSLILESASTNQTSMYLCASSSTRQPGTTSPLGTQYFGPGTRLTVL.

The chain carries TRBV5-1 and TRBJ2-3, with a possible D match to TRBD2 (6 bases). Germline CDR1 and CDR2: SGHRS and YFSETQ. Trimming took 4 bases from V and 4 from J, leaving 19 bases between them. This CDR3 spans 16 amino acids. This chain's CDR3 is CASSPGSLGEADTQYF. The DNA of the CDR3 is TGCGCCAGCAGCCCCGGTTCCCTCGGGGAGGCAGATACGCAGTATTTT. The entire variable domain, with the rest obtained from reference TRBV5-1 and TRBJ2-3, is as follows: KAGVTQTPRYLIKTRGQQVTLSCSPISGHRSVSWYQQTPGQGLQFLFEYFSETQRNKGNFPGRFSGRQFSNSRSEMNVSTLELGDSALYLCASSPGSLGEADTQYFGPGTRLTVL.

V gene TRBV29-1 combines with J gene TRBJ2-7; no firm D call. The CDR3 consists of 14 residues. Trimming cost V 6 bases and J 1 base, with 16 bases left between them. Germline CDR1 SQVTM, CDR2 ANQGSEA. The CDR3 loop is CSVLAGDKSYEQYF. CDR3 nucleotides: TGCAGCGTCCTGGCAGGTGACAAATCCTACGAGCAGTACTTC.

In its sample, this clone was seen once. The rearrangement links TRBV19 to TRBJ2-1; perhaps TRBD1 as D (6 bases). The V end lost 3 bases, the J end lost 5 bases, and 14 bases lay between the germline ends. This CDR3 has 15 residues. In germline, CDR1 is LNHDA, CDR2 SQIVND (reference sequence). The CDR3 loop is CASSIQPQGHNEQFF. The CDR3 region has the DNA TGTGCCAGTAGTATCCAGCCCCAGGGGCACAATGAGCAGTTCTTC.

J is TRBJ2-3 and V is TRBV18; no definite D call. CDR3 length equals 13 residues. CDR1 and CDR2 from the germline V gene are KGHSH and LQKENI. V shed 3 bases and J shed 6 bases, with 10 bases lying between them. CDR3: CASSPGQSDTQYF. For the CDR3, the DNA is TGTGCCAGCTCACCGGGCCAATCTGATACGCAGTATTTT.

The chain joins TRBV28 to TRBJ1-1; 8 positions match TRBD1. CDR1 MDHEN and CDR2 SYDVKM come from the germline V gene. After removal of 6 bases from V and 2 bases from J, the junction contained 5 bases not matched to a gene. This CDR3 spans 14 amino acids. As DNA, the CDR3 is TGTGCCAGCAGCCCAGGGGGCAGAAACACTGAAGCTTTCTTT. Protein sequence: CASSPGGRNTEAFF.

This rearrangement joins TRBV19 to TRBJ1-5; a possible D gene is TRBD1 (6 bases). CDR1 and CDR2 (germline): LNHDA, SQIVND (reference sequence). The CDR3 sequence is 14 residues long. V lost 5 bases to trimming and J lost 11 bases, with 19 bases between them. In DNA, the CDR3 is TGTGCCAGTAGTCCTATTGGGGGCCCTCAAGCCCAGCATTTT. It specifies CASSPIGGPQAQHF.

The chain is built from TRBV19 and TRBJ1-1; D remains unclear. Deletions cut 7 bases from V and 3 bases from J, with 18 bases between. Germline CDR1 LNHDA, CDR2 SQIVND (reference sequence). The length of the CDR3 is 15 residues. This CDR3 is CASKAVEGRYTEAFF. The CDR3 DNA is TGTGCCAGTAAGGCGGTGGAGGGTAGGTACACTGAAGCTTTCTTT.

The chain couples TRBV4-3 to TRBJ2-1, with a weak D call TRBD1 (6 bases). The CDR3 runs to 14 residues. Germline lookup yields CDR1 LGHNA and CDR2 YSLEER. V lost 3 bases and J 5 bases, leaving 11 bases between the germline ends. CDR3 amino acids: CASSQRTADNEQFF. The DNA for the CDR3 is TGCGCCAGCAGCCAGAGGACAGCCGACAATGAGCAGTTCTTC.

This rearrangement joins TRBV6-6 to TRBJ2-7; 10 nucleotides agree with TRBD1. Germline CDR1 is MNHNY and CDR2 is SVGAGI (reference sequence). V was clipped by 6 bases and J by 4 bases; unmatched bases: 3. The CDR3 has 13 residues. DNA of the CDR3: TGTGCCAGCAGCAAGGGACAGGGGTACGAGCAGTACTTC. Its protein product is CASSKGQGYEQYF.

V and J are TRBV7-7 and TRBJ2-5; D might be TRBD2 (6 bases). This CDR3 is 14 amino acids long. The germline V gene encodes CDR1 SSHAT and CDR2 FNYEAQ (reference sequence). V was clipped by 1 base and J by 3 bases, with 9 bases between them. The CDR3 spells CASSLGRGEETQYF. The CDR3 nucleotides read TGTGCCAGCAGCTTAGGACGCGGGGAAGAGACCCAGTACTTC.

This chain links TRBV25-1 with TRBJ2-1, with D possibly TRBD2 on 6 matching bases. The V gene lost 1 base and the J gene lost 7 bases, with 14 bases spanning the gap. Germline CDR1 MGHDK, CDR2 SYGVNS. The CDR3 is made up of 15 amino acids. The chain's CDR3 is CASSESATGRNEQFF. The CDR3 DNA is TGTGCCAGCAGTGAATCGGCTACCGGGAGAAATGAGCAGTTCTTC.

The chain joins TRBV14 to TRBJ2-1; no definite D call. Germline-derived CDR1 and CDR2 are SGHDN and FVKESK. This CDR3 comprises 15 residues. Trimming stripped 2 bases from V and 0 bases from J, with 8 bases between. The CDR3 coding sequence is TGTGCCAGCAGCCAACCGGTAAGCTCCTACAATGAGCAGTTCTTC. Its translation: CASSQPVSSYNEQFF. Combining the CDR3 with reference TRBV14 and TRBJ2-1 gives the whole variable domain EAGVTQFPSHSVIEKGQTVTLRCDPISGHDNLYWYRRVMGKEIKFLLHFVKESKQDESGMPNNRFLAERTGGTYSTLKVQPAELEDSGVYFCASSQPVSSYNEQFFGPGTRLTVL.

The V and J genes are TRBV28 and TRBJ2-7, with a possible D match to TRBD1 (5 bases). The ends were cut back, 6 bases at V and 1 base at J, with 10 bases in the middle. This CDR3 is 13 amino acids long. CDR1 is MDHEN, CDR2 SYDVKM, per germline. Here the CDR3 DNA reads TGTGCCAGCAGCCCAGGGTTGTCCTACGAGCAGTACTTC. Its translation is CASSPGLSYEQYF.

The chain recombines TRBV7-2 with TRBJ1-5, with unresolved D. The V end was cut by 4 bases, the J end by 2 bases, with 15 bases between. Germline loops: CDR1 SGHTA, CDR2 FQGNSA. The CDR3 length is 16 residues. In DNA form, the CDR3 reads TGTGCCAGCAGCTCCGAGGCGGGGAATGGCAATCAGCCCCAGCATTTT. Encoded protein: CASSSEAGNGNQPQHF.

The chain links TRBV23-1 to TRBJ2-5, with TRBD1 as a possible D gene (6 bases). TRBV23-1 counts as an open reading frame of uncertain function. The CDR3 is 15 residues long. V was clipped by 0 bases and J by 9 bases, with 17 bases between them. The CDR3 protein is CASSQSYRDLKSQYF. The DNA of the CDR3 is TGCGCCAGCAGTCAATCGTACAGGGACCTAAAATCCCAGTACTTC.

The chain is built from TRBV7-2 and TRBJ2-7; 7 positions match TRBD1. The V segment lost 1 base and the J segment 4 bases; nucleotides outside the gene matches: 7. The CDR3 extends over 15 amino acids. Germline values: CDR1 SGHTA, CDR2 FQGNSA. The CDR3, as DNA: TGTGCCAGCAGCTTAGTTTTAGGGGGCGGTTACGAGCAGTACTTC. Translation gives CASSLVLGGGYEQYF.

The gene calls are TRBV5-1 and TRBJ2-6; the match to TRBD1 covers 7 bases. Per the germline V gene, CDR1 is SGHRS and CDR2 is YFSETQ. The CDR3 length is 17 residues. Trimming removed 4 bases from V and 0 bases from J; junction bases left unmatched: 7. The CDR3 protein is CASSPRQGHSGANVLTF. The CDR3 bases are TGCGCCAGCAGCCCAAGACAGGGCCACTCTGGGGCCAACGTCCTGACTTTC.

This chain connects TRBV18 to TRBJ2-5; D is possibly TRBD2 (5 bases). Germline values: CDR1 KGHSH, CDR2 LQKENI. The V end was cut by 6 bases, the J end by 0 bases, with 14 bases between. The CDR3 runs to 15 residues. The CDR3 DNA is TGTGCCAGCTCGCGTGACCCGGGGTACCAAGAGACCCAGTACTTC. This codes for CASSRDPGYQETQYF.

The V and J genes are TRBV2 and TRBJ2-2; TRBD2 might be the D (5 bases). CDR3 size: 14 residues. CDR1 and CDR2 (germline): SNHLY, FYNNEI. Trimming left V 4 bases short and J 5 bases short, with 11 bases between. The CDR3 coding sequence is TGTGCCAGCAGTGTAGGAGGAAATACCGGGGAGCTGTTTTTT. This codes for CASSVGGNTGELFF.

The sample holds one count of this clone. V usage is TRBV19 and J usage is TRBJ2-7; 9 bases are shared with TRBD2. The CDR3 spans 17 residues. CDR1 is LNHDA and CDR2 is SQIVND in the germline V gene (reference sequence). The J segment lost 7 bases and the V segment lost 3 bases, leaving 16 bases of the junction unmatched. The CDR3 is CASSIGTSGPPTWEQYF. For the CDR3, the DNA is TGTGCCAGTAGTATTGGAACTAGCGGGCCTCCTACGTGGGAGCAGTACTTC.

This chain uses TRBV21-1 with TRBJ2-1; the table names TRBD1, a call not compared with the DNA. TRBV21-1 is annotated as a pseudogene. CDR3 length equals 17 residues. In nucleotides, the CDR3 is TGTGCCAGCACCGCCTCCTTAGGGACAGGGCCCCTCAATGAGCAGTTCTTC. Protein: CASTASLGTGPLNEQFF.

The V call is TRBV6-5, the J call TRBJ1-1, with D perhaps matching TRBD1 (5 bases). From germline, CDR1 is MNHEY and CDR2 SVGAGI. The CDR3 is 13 residues long. Trimming left V 4 bases short and J 1 base short, with 7 bases between. In DNA form, the CDR3 reads TGTGCCAGCAGTTCACAGGAGAACACTGAAGCTTTCTTT. Protein sequence: CASSSQENTEAFF.